Reported below is one T cell receptor (beta chain). The junction does not match germline at one end; this may be a read error. The V gene's germline CDR1 is MGHRA and CDR2 YSYEKL. The CDR3 totals 11 residues. TCRbeta libraries were built with three rounds of nested PCR, modified from ARM-PCR. MiXCR, applied by TCRdb to the multiplex PCR reads, yields one record per CDR3 protein. Here the sample spans around 210,000 distinct CDR3 sequences, over 55% being singletons. The template was RNA from unsorted bulk tissue. The sample is drawn from a study of tumor and adjacent non-tumor tissue in lung cancer. The source of this sequence is a man aged 60 to 69 with non-small cell lung cancer. Sequences were obtained from lung tumor tissue. The chain carries TRBV4-1 and TRBJ2-7; D not certain. This CDR3 reads CATTDGYEHYF. Here the CDR3 DNA reads TGCGCCACCACTGATGGCTACGAGCATTACTTC.